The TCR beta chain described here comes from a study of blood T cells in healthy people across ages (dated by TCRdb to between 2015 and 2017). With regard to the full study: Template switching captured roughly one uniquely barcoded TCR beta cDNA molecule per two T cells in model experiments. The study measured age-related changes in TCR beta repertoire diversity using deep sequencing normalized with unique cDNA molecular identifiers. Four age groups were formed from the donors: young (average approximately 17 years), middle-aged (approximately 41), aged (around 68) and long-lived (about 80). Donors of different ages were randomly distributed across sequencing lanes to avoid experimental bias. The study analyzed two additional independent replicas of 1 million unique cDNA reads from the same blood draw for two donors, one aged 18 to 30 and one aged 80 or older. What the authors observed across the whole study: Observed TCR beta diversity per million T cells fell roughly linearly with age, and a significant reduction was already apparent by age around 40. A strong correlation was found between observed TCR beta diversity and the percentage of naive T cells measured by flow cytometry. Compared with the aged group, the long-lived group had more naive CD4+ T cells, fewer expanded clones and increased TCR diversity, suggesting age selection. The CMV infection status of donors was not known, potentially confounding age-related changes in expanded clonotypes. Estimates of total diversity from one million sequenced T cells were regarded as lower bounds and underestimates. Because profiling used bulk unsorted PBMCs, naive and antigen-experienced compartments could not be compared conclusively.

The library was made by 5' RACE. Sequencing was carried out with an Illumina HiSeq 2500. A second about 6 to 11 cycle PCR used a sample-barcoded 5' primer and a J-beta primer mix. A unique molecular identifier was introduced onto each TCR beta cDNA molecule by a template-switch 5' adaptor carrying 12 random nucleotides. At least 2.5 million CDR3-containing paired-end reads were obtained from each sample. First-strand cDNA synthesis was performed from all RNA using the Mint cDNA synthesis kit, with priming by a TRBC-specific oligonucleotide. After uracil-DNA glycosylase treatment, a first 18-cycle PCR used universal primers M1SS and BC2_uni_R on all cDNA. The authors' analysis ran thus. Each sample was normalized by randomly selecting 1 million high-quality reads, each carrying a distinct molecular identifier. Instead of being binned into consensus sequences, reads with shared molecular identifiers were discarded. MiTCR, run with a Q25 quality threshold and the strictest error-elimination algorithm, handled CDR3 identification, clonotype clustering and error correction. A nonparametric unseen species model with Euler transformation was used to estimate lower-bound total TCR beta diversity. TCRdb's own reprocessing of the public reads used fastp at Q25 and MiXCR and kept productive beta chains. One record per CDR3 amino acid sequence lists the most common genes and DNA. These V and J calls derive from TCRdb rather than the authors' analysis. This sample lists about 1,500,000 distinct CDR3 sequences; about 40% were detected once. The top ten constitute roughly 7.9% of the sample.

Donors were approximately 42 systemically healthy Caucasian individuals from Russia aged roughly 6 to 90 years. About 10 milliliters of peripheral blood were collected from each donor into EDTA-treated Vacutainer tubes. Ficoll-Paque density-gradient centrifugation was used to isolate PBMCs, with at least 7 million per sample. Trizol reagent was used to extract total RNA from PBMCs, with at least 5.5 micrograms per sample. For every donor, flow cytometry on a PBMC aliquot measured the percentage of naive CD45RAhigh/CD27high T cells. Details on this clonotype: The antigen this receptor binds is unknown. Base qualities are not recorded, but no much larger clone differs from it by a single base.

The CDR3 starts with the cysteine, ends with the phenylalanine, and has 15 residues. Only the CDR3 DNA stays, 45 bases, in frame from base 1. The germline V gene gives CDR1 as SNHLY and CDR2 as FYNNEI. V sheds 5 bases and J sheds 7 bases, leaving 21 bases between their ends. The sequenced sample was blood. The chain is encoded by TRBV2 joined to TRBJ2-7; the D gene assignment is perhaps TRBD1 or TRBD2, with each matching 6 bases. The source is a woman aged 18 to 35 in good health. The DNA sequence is TGTGCCAGCAGTCCGGAGGGGGGCCGGTTGAGGGAGCAGTACTTC. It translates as CASSPEGGRLREQYF.